The present entry profiles one TCR beta chain with its context. Its specificity is unknown. This specimen belongs to a study of cytomegalovirus exposure and HLA in healthy donors. On the study more broadly: In a previous analysis, 100 million to 140 million unique TCR beta sequences were found from approximately 180 million T cells.

Findings of the study overall: Exclusion applied to some V segments, including TRBV6-2 and TRBV6-3, as they were indistinguishable. Available immune exposure information covered CMV serostatus only. Reportedly, TCR beta sequences accurately predicted HLA-A and HLA-B alleles in most subjects.

Looked up from germline, CDR1 is MGHRA and CDR2 is YSYEKL. Trimming shortened V by 5 bases and J by 8 bases, and 15 bases separated the two germline ends. This CDR3 has 13 residues. Use of 60 Vbeta and 13 Jbeta primers characterized the PCR. Sequencing used immunoSEQ multiplex PCR; TCRdb keeps in-frame clones, though not all of them. The table lists about 37,000 clones, about four fifths of them singletons. The sequencing sample was made of PBMCs. This clonotype was sampled from a woman between 40 and 50 years old in good health and CMV-seronegative. The chain employs TRBV4-1 and TRBJ1-1, with D perhaps TRBD1 (6 bases). The CDR3 sequence is CASSGWGGHEAFF. The CDR3 coding sequence is TGCGCCAGCAGCGGATGGGGGGGCCACGAAGCTTTCTTT.